The 4 T cell receptor beta chains presented below share a single source sample, sequenced in a study of T cell responses to AZD1222 COVID-19 vaccine. Clones were sequenced by immunoSEQ multiplex PCR, and TCRdb holds only the in-frame ones, with some missing. The data show about 120,000 clones, with approximately 86% seen just once and 2.5% to 3% held by the top ten. The sample was peripheral blood, taken 28 days after the second AZD1222 dose. All receptors come from an adult who received the AZD1222 COVID-19 vaccine.

Notes on this clone: The junction shows a germline mismatch at one end, possibly a read error. The genes are TRBV5-1 and TRBJ1-2, with a possible D match to TRBD1 (5 bases). The length of the CDR3 is 13 residues. Germline CDR1 SGHRS, CDR2 YFSETQ. The CDR3: CASSLVRGDIIIF. DNA of the CDR3: TGCGCCAGCAGCTTGGTACGGGGGGATATTATCATCTTC.

The genes are TRBV7-2 and TRBJ1-2; D perhaps matches TRBD1 (6 bases). The V end was cut by 6 bases, the J end by 5 bases, with 16 bases between. The CDR3 sequence is 14 residues long. CDR1 is SGHTA, CDR2 FQGNSA, per germline. The CDR3 loop is CASSFPGAAYGYTF. The CDR3 nucleotides read TGTGCCAGCAGTTTCCCGGGGGCTGCATATGGCTACACCTTC. Complete variable domain (other parts from reference TRBV7-2 and TRBJ1-2): GAGVSQSPSNKVTEKGKDVELRCDPISGHTALYWYRQSLGQGLEFLIYFQGNSAPDKSGLPSDRFSAERTGGSVSTLTIQRTQQEDSAVYLCASSFPGAAYGYTFGSGTRLTVV.

This sequence joins TRBV14 and TRBJ1-5; D uncertain. Germline assignment: CDR1 SGHDN and CDR2 FVKESK. Between the trimmed V and J ends, which lost 4 bases and 8 bases, there was a span of 12 bases. The CDR3 consists of 13 residues. The CDR3 is CASSRGSTEPQHF. The CDR3 DNA reads as TGTGCCAGCAGCCGGGGAAGCACGGAGCCCCAGCATTTT.

This sequence joins TRBV6-5 and TRBJ2-7; D unclear. Deletions cut 2 bases from V and 5 bases from J, with 7 bases between. Germline V gives CDR1 MNHEY, CDR2 SVGAGI. This CDR3 is 12 amino acids long. CDR3 protein: CASSYATNEQYF. In DNA, the CDR3 is TGTGCCAGCAGTTACGCCACTAACGAGCAGTACTTC.